This is a list of T cell receptor beta chains from one sample in a study of T cell repertoires in cytomegalovirus infection. TCRdb fed the reads into MiXCR, producing one record per CDR3 protein. The table includes hundreds of thousands of distinct CDR3 sequences, 15% to 20% detected once. What was sequenced was PBMCs. The receptors shown here come from a human donor in good health (CMV status not recorded). Some clones in this sample may be carry-over from other donors' samples. Each CDR3 is given with its conserved first and last residue. The D gene is left open where the match is weak.

cdr3_aa: CSARDWGATSGGADTQYF; d_call: TRBD2; cdr3_length: 18; j_call: TRBJ2-3; v_call: TRBV20-1
cdr3_aa: CASTWGSRIDTEAFF; d_call: .; cdr3_length: 15; j_call: TRBJ1-1; v_call: TRBV12-3/TRBV12-4
cdr3_aa: CSAIDSMVGYTF; d_call: .; cdr3_length: 12; j_call: TRBJ1-2; v_call: TRBV20-1
cdr3_aa: CATSRGRPLNTEAFF; d_call: .; cdr3_length: 15; j_call: TRBJ1-1; v_call: TRBV15
cdr3_aa: CASRPDRNTEAFF; d_call: .; cdr3_length: 13; j_call: TRBJ1-1; v_call: TRBV7-2
cdr3_aa: CASSQGDMINYGYTF; d_call: .; cdr3_length: 15; j_call: TRBJ1-2; v_call: TRBV4-1
cdr3_aa: CASSGTSGDREQYF; d_call: TRBD2; cdr3_length: 14; j_call: TRBJ2-7; v_call: TRBV6-2/TRBV6-3
cdr3_aa: CASSSPGTSAETQYF; d_call: TRBD2; cdr3_length: 15; j_call: TRBJ2-5; v_call: TRBV28
cdr3_aa: CASSQEVGTAPYGYTF; d_call: .; cdr3_length: 16; j_call: TRBJ1-2; v_call: TRBV4-1
cdr3_aa: CAISDRTGFAEQYF; d_call: TRBD1; cdr3_length: 14; j_call: TRBJ2-7; v_call: TRBV10-3
cdr3_aa: CAISEPTGGDTQYF; d_call: TRBD1; cdr3_length: 14; j_call: TRBJ2-3; v_call: TRBV10-3
cdr3_aa: CASSLMPEKQYF; d_call: .; cdr3_length: 12; j_call: TRBJ2-7; v_call: TRBV7-9
cdr3_aa: CASRLSGANVLTF; d_call: .; cdr3_length: 13; j_call: TRBJ2-6; v_call: TRBV5-6
cdr3_aa: CASNRLGLTDQETQYF; d_call: .; cdr3_length: 16; j_call: TRBJ2-5; v_call: TRBV5-6
cdr3_aa: CSARAPASGGAQQYF; d_call: TRBD2; cdr3_length: 15; j_call: TRBJ2-7; v_call: TRBV20-1
cdr3_aa: CSANVGSSGNTIYF; d_call: .; cdr3_length: 14; j_call: TRBJ1-3; v_call: TRBV20-1
cdr3_aa: CARENRPQHF; d_call: .; cdr3_length: 10; j_call: TRBJ1-5; v_call: TRBV25-1
cdr3_aa: CASTLSPGQDEQFF; d_call: TRBD1; cdr3_length: 14; j_call: TRBJ2-1; v_call: TRBV28
cdr3_aa: CASSFLGTSGNTIYF; d_call: .; cdr3_length: 15; j_call: TRBJ1-3; v_call: TRBV12-3/TRBV12-4
cdr3_aa: CASSPFGTGVSGANVLTF; d_call: TRBD1; cdr3_length: 18; j_call: TRBJ2-6; v_call: TRBV3-1
cdr3_aa: CAINAAIKSGELFF; d_call: .; cdr3_length: 14; j_call: TRBJ2-2; v_call: TRBV6-2/TRBV6-3
cdr3_aa: CASSLAASSSGANVLTF; d_call: .; cdr3_length: 17; j_call: TRBJ2-6; v_call: TRBV11-2
cdr3_aa: CASTTQWGETQYF; d_call: .; cdr3_length: 13; j_call: TRBJ2-5; v_call: TRBV2
cdr3_aa: CASSLYGNYNSPLHF; d_call: .; cdr3_length: 15; j_call: TRBJ1-6; v_call: TRBV11-2
cdr3_aa: CASSQVIAGGRETQYF; d_call: TRBD2; cdr3_length: 16; j_call: TRBJ2-5; v_call: TRBV4-3
cdr3_aa: CASSPRTGNQPQHF; d_call: .; cdr3_length: 14; j_call: TRBJ1-5; v_call: TRBV6-2/TRBV6-3
cdr3_aa: CSAREGYDYGYTF; d_call: .; cdr3_length: 13; j_call: TRBJ1-2; v_call: TRBV20-1
cdr3_aa: CASSLDPSSEAFF; d_call: .; cdr3_length: 13; j_call: TRBJ1-1; v_call: TRBV7-8
cdr3_aa: CASSLEGYSNQPQHF; d_call: .; cdr3_length: 15; j_call: TRBJ1-5; v_call: TRBV12-3/TRBV12-4
cdr3_aa: CASSLPGGEKTQYF; d_call: .; cdr3_length: 14; j_call: TRBJ2-5; v_call: TRBV6-2/TRBV6-3
cdr3_aa: CASSLAVAGGTDTQYF; d_call: TRBD2; cdr3_length: 16; j_call: TRBJ2-3; v_call: TRBV7-9
cdr3_aa: CSAVAGGYYNEQFF; d_call: TRBD2; cdr3_length: 14; j_call: TRBJ2-1; v_call: TRBV29-1
cdr3_aa: CSASGVTEQFF; d_call: .; cdr3_length: 11; j_call: TRBJ2-1; v_call: TRBV20-1
cdr3_aa: CASRHPGQAFYEQYF; d_call: .; cdr3_length: 15; j_call: TRBJ2-7; v_call: TRBV7-8
cdr3_aa: CASSYDHNQPQHF; d_call: .; cdr3_length: 13; j_call: TRBJ1-5; v_call: TRBV6-5